This T cell receptor (beta chain) was recovered during a study of OX40 agonist ivuxolimab in advanced cancers. Some clones are missing from TCRdb's copy, which holds only in-frame ones; the method was immunoSEQ multiplex PCR. This repertoire shows tens of thousands of clones, around 84% found once; its top ten account for under 7.5%. V trimming: 2 bases; J trimming: 6 bases; junction bases outside the gene matches: 6. This CDR3 has 14 amino acids. Germline-derived CDR1 and CDR2 are SGHNT and YYREEE (reference sequence). This sequence originates from an adult with an advanced solid tumor such as melanoma, head and neck, liver or kidney cancer. The chain uses TRBV5-4 and TRBJ1-2; the match to TRBD1 covers 8 bases. The starting material was CD4+ or CD8+ T cells sorted from blood, obtained in a trial of the OX40 agonist ivuxolimab. CDR3 protein: CASSFQDRVHGYTF. For the CDR3, the DNA is TGTGCCAGCAGCTTCCAGGACAGGGTCCATGGCTACACCTTC. Full variable domain (missing parts from reference TRBV5-4 and TRBJ1-2): ETGVTQSPTHLIKTRGQQVTLRCSSQSGHNTVSWYQQALGQGPQFIFQYYREEENGRGNFPPRFSGLQFPNYSSELNVNALELDDSALYLCASSFQDRVHGYTFGSGTRLTVV.